A selection of T cell receptor beta chains follows, all from one sample in a study of PD-1 blockade in classical Hodgkin lymphoma. Measured with immunoSEQ multiplex PCR; TCRdb has only the in-frame clones, and not every one. This sample carries approximately 79,000 clones, about 90% of them seen once, and the ten largest clones take approximately 2.6%. This specimen consisted of peripheral blood mononuclear cells (PBMCs), obtained before the second cycle of nivolumab. All receptors come from a human donor with classical Hodgkin lymphoma. The conserved cysteine and the conserved F or W are not part of the CDR3 here. Rows may omit the clone size; those that give it use once, few, many or a size class.

. TRBJ2-3 TRBV12-5 14 ASAREGTFGGDTQY
. TRBJ1-1 TRBV27 9 ASRFNTEAF
once TRBJ1-2 TRBV2 10 ASSEEANGYT
. TRBJ1-6 TRBV5-1 13 ASREGSSYNSPLH
. TRBJ2-3 TRBV2 13 ASSEPLSGRDTQY
. TRBJ1-1 TRBV5-8 15 ASSFESWDGLNTEAF
. TRBJ2-7 TRBV25-1 13 ASSARGTGPIEQY
. TRBJ1-1 TRBV28 15 ASSLFGQGRVGTEAF
few TRBJ1-1 TRBV19 9 ASRIFAEAF
. TRBJ2-7 TRBV5-1 11 ASSPGLVYEQY
once TRBJ1-2 TRBV5-1 12 ASSLDSSTGGYT
. TRBJ1-5 TRBV28 13 ASSLLGLGDQPQH
. TRBJ2-7 TRBV7-3 11 ASSPPGGYEQY
. TRBJ1-4 TRBV5-6 11 ASSVGGGEKLF
. TRBJ1-1 TRBV11-2 13 ASSLDGEVRTEAF
. TRBJ2-1 TRBV7-2 14 ASSRLGTSGLGEQF
. TRBJ2-1 TRBV5-5 10 ASSSEGIEQF
. TRBJ1-1 TRBV4-1 12 ASSLSQGPGVAF
. TRBJ2-2 TRBV30 16 AWSETSGREFNTGELF
. TRBJ2-1 TRBV7-3 13 ASSLLVGAYNEQF
. TRBJ1-2 TRBV5-6 11 ASILQGIYGYT
. TRBJ2-5 TRBV9 14 VSSVDAGGGQETQY
. TRBJ2-7 TRBV4-1 13 ASSHVSIDAYEQY
. TRBJ2-5 TRBV7-9 12 ASTVGPYQETQY
once TRBJ2-1 TRBV30 11 AWNPHSYNEQF
once TRBJ1-5 TRBV7-2 12 ASSLAGGNQPQH
. TRBJ2-7 TRBV19 15 ASSSWAGPLGSYEQY
. TRBJ1-2 TRBV27 15 ASTFAPRQGSNYGYT
. TRBJ1-2 TRBV27 15 ASSLSIGGALNYGYT
. TRBJ2-2 TRBV7-7 13 ASSLGAVGTGELF
. TRBJ1-1 TRBV2 15 ASSVVSGGRYYTEAF
. TRBJ1-2 TRBV29-1 7 SVENALT
. TRBJ2-1 TRBV5-1 13 ASSLRLAGGNEQF
. TRBJ2-7 TRBV29-1 13 SVRTSGRAPYEQY
. TRBJ1-2 TRBV6-1 12 ASSEDSGVYGYT
. TRBJ2-3 TRBV5-1 12 ASSPGLNTDTQY
. TRBJ2-7 TRBV6-6 13 ASSRGLAGADEQY
. TRBJ1-2 TRBV28 15 ASSLTTPGQISYGYT
. TRBJ1-1 TRBV5-1 10 ASSLAAGGAS
. TRBJ1-5 TRBV7-2 13 ASSPGGLSNQPQH
. TRBJ2-1 TRBV15 11 ATSRDLFGRAF
. TRBJ2-1 TRBV5-1 10 ASSAWENEQF
once TRBJ1-1 TRBV9 13 ASSVNPGRNTEAF
. TRBJ2-1 TRBV6-5 13 ASSYSRASGYEQF
few TRBJ2-1 TRBV10-3 15 AISESPGSHIYNEQF
. TRBJ1-2 TRBV28 13 ASSLYTATNYGYT
. TRBJ1-1 TRBV29-1 15 SVEANGRPWMNTEAF
. TRBJ1-1 TRBV5-8 14 ASSLGVVQGPAEAF
. TRBJ2-1 TRBV5-4 12 ASSRLAGDNEQF
once TRBJ2-7 TRBV27 9 ASSLKYEQY